The 19 T cell receptor beta chains below were found in one sample sequenced in a study of T cells in Graves' hyperthyroidism and ophthalmopathy. Authors of the study amplified TCR beta CDR3 regions from RNA transcripts. Carried out on the TCR CDR3, a first-round RT-PCR used the HTBI primer set. One entry per CDR3 protein, called by TCRdb with MiXCR from the multiplex PCR reads. The top ten hold roughly 30% of the sample, which has fewer than 350,000 distinct CDR3 sequences, 15% seen once. Source material: blood. Source of these receptors: a woman aged 45-60 years with Graves' hyperthyroidism that later progressed to Graves' ophthalmopathy.

This clonotype was seen repeatedly, ten times or more. V and J are TRBV14 and TRBJ2-3, with 10 bases matching TRBD2. V shed 4 bases, J shed 8 bases, and the junction held 6 bases outside the gene matches. The CDR3 contains 14 residues. Germline V gives CDR1 SGHDN, CDR2 FVKESK. The CDR3 loop reads CASSLLAGAGTQYF. The CDR3 bases are TGTGCCAGCAGCCTTCTAGCGGGAGCGGGTACGCAGTATTTT.

On this clonotype: This could be a read error, since a much larger clone is one nucleotide away. The V call is TRBV7-9, the J call TRBJ2-1, with TRBD2 matching 8 bases. The length of the CDR3 is 14 residues. From germline, CDR1 is SEHNR and CDR2 FQNEAQ (reference sequence). CDR3 sequence: CVSSPVAGLNEQFF. CDR3 DNA: TGTGTCAGCAGCCCCGTAGCGGGACTAAATGAGCAGTTCTTC.

This clonotype has at least ten counts. The chain carries TRBV28 and TRBJ1-4; D unclear. The CDR3 is 15 amino acids. V was pared by 7 bases and J by 0 bases, with 12 bases between. The V gene's germline CDR1 is MDHEN and CDR2 SYDVKM. The CDR3 DNA is TGTGCCAGCATTGGCAGGAGTGCAACTAATGAAAAACTGTTTTTT. Translated, it gives CASIGRSATNEKLFF.

This clonotype has only a few counts. A read error may explain this, as a much larger clone is one base away. V gene TRBV11-3 combines with J gene TRBJ2-1, with D possibly matching TRBD2 (7 bases). The germline V gene encodes CDR1 SGHNT and CDR2 YENEEA. The CDR3 consists of 13 residues. The CDR3 region has the DNA TGTGCCAGCAGCTTATGGGGGGGCAATGAGCAGTCCTTC. It yields the protein CASSLWGGNEQSF.

This clonotype has a count of ten or more. The chain carries TRBV5-4 and TRBJ2-7, with unresolved D. Germline CDR1 reads SGHNT; CDR2 reads YYREEE (reference sequence). The CDR3 loop spans 15 amino acids. V gave up 5 bases and J gave up 0 bases, with 15 bases separating them. The CDR3 nucleotides read TGTGCCAGCAGAGTCGACTTGTCCTCCTCCTACGAGCAGTACTTC. Amino acid sequence: CASRVDLSSSYEQYF.

This clonotype has a count of ten or more. The J gene is TRBJ2-5, the V gene TRBV9, with no clear D. CDR3 length equals 14 residues. With 1 base removed from V and 3 bases from J, the gap between germline ends came to 10 bases. From germline, CDR1 is SGDLS and CDR2 YYNGEE. For the CDR3, the DNA is TGTGCCAGCAGCGTACATCCCTTGGAAGAGACCCAGTACTTC. Its protein product is CASSVHPLEETQYF.

This chain uses TRBV2 with TRBJ2-5; D could derive from TRBD1 or TRBD2 (7 bases each). Germline values: CDR1 SNHLY, CDR2 FYNNEI. The CDR3 is made up of 13 amino acids. V lost 8 bases and J lost 5, with 15 bases in between. CDR3: CASGEGAGETQYF. For the CDR3, the DNA is TGTGCCAGCGGGGAGGGGGCAGGGGAGACCCAGTACTTC. The variable domain in full, completed from reference TRBV2 and TRBJ2-5, reads EPEVTQTPSHQVTQMGQEVILRCVPISNHLYFYWYRQILGQKVEFLVSFYNNEISEKSEIFDDQFSVERPDGSNFTLKIRSTKLEDSAMYFCASGEGAGETQYFGPGTRLLVL.

This clonotype occurred many times. The chain uses TRBV2 and TRBJ2-7, with 8 bases aligning to TRBD1. The V and J ends lost 6 bases and 2 bases, in that order; junction bases with no gene match: 0. In germline, CDR1 is SNHLY, CDR2 FYNNEI. There are 12 residues in the CDR3. DNA for the CDR3: TGTGCCAGCAGACAGGGGGCCTACGAGCAGTACTTC. Translated: CASRQGAYEQYF.

This clonotype was detected ten times or more. This chain uses TRBV29-1 with TRBJ2-7; 11 bases agree with TRBD2. The J segment lost 2 bases and the V segment lost 6 bases, leaving 3 bases of the junction unmatched. The germline gives CDR1 SQVTM, CDR2 ANQGSEA. The CDR3 is made up of 13 amino acids. This CDR3 is CSVGTSGTYEQYF. The CDR3 DNA sequence: TGCAGCGTCGGGACTAGCGGCACCTACGAGCAGTACTTC.

This clonotype showed up many times. The chain joins TRBV6-1 to TRBJ2-1; weak D call: TRBD2 (6 bases). Germline V lookup: CDR1 MNHNS, CDR2 SASEGT. CDR3 length: 13 amino acids. V lost 5 bases, J lost 8 bases, and 13 bases lay in between. The CDR3 region is CASSSLADYEQFF. CDR3 coding DNA: TGTGCCAGCAGTTCTTTAGCGGATTATGAGCAGTTCTTC.

This CDR3 reads CASTRGKDYGYTF. The CDR3 coding sequence is TGTGCCAGCACTAGGGGCAAGGACTATGGCTACACCTTC. V gene TRBV28 combines with J gene TRBJ1-2; tentatively, D is TRBD1 (5 bases). The ends were cut back, 7 bases at V and 3 bases at J, with 12 bases in the middle. From germline, CDR1 is MDHEN and CDR2 SYDVKM. This CDR3 spans 13 amino acids.

This clonotype was observed at least ten times. The J gene is TRBJ2-1, the V gene TRBV28; D uncertain. Trimming left V 5 bases short and J 0 bases short, with 8 bases between. CDR3 length: 14 amino acids. Germline V lookup: CDR1 MDHEN, CDR2 SYDVKM. In DNA, the CDR3 is TGTGCCAGCAGTGCGATCCACTCCTACAATGAGCAGTTCTTC. It translates to CASSAIHSYNEQFF.

This clonotype was seen repeatedly, ten times or more. The genes are TRBV28 and TRBJ2-3; TRBD2 matches at 14 bases. V was pared by 3 bases and J by 4 bases, with 6 bases of the junction left unmatched. This CDR3 is 17 amino acids long. Per the germline V gene, CDR1 is MDHEN and CDR2 is SYDVKM. CDR3 amino acids: CASSFPTSGGVADTQYF. The CDR3 bases are TGTGCCAGCAGTTTCCCGACTAGCGGGGGGGTGGCAGATACGCAGTATTTT.

V is TRBV25-1 and J is TRBJ1-2; D is unclear. Trimming pared 2 bases from V and 14 bases from J, leaving 12 bases between. This CDR3 comprises 11 residues. From germline, CDR1 is MGHDK and CDR2 SYGVNS. The CDR3 DNA reads as TGTGCCAGCAGTGAAGGAGGGAGTGGGACCTTC. Encoded protein: CASSEGGSGTF.

There are many counts of this clonotype. The rearrangement uses TRBV29-1 and TRBJ1-2; 8 bases line up with TRBD1. Germline CDR1 reads SQVTM; CDR2 reads ANQGSEA. The ends lost 7 bases at V and 2 bases at J; junction bases unmatched: 15. The CDR3 is made up of 16 amino acids. This CDR3 is CSARTGWSGRNYGYTF. The CDR3 nucleotides are TGCAGCGCCAGGACAGGGTGGTCCGGTCGGAACTATGGCTACACCTTC.

The chain carries TRBV5-8 and TRBJ1-2; TRBD1 matches 7 bases. The CDR3 length is 13 residues. V lost 1 base, J lost 9 bases, and 6 bases stayed unmatched. Germline CDR1 SGHTS, CDR2 YDEGEE. The DNA for the CDR3 is TGTGCCAGCAGCTTGACAGGGGACTTTAGCTACACCTTC. Encoded protein: CASSLTGDFSYTF.

Ten or more counts support this clonotype. The chain couples TRBV6-2 or TRBV6-3 to TRBJ1-1; D is ambiguous. CDR3 length: 13 amino acids. The germline CDR1 and CDR2 sequences are MNHEY and SVGEGT. Trimming pared 6 bases from V and 4 bases from J, leaving 12 bases between. The chain's CDR3 is CASSTEEGTEAFF. The DNA of the CDR3 is TGTGCCAGCAGCACAGAGGAGGGCACTGAAGCTTTCTTT.

The chain uses TRBV6-1 and TRBJ1-2, with a weak D call TRBD1 (6 bases). V was trimmed by 8 bases and J by 9 bases, leaving 19 bases between them. Germline V gene data show CDR1 as MNHNS and CDR2 as SASEGT. The CDR3 runs to 13 residues. CDR3 bases: TGTGCCAGCCAGTCATCCGGGGGCGGTAGCTACACCTTC. The encoded protein is CASQSSGGGSYTF.

This clonotype occurred a few times. The chain joins TRBV15 to TRBJ2-1, with a weak D call TRBD1 (5 bases). Germline V gives CDR1 LNHNV, CDR2 YYDKDF (reference sequence). This CDR3 is 17 amino acids long. V lost 0 bases to trimming and J lost 8 bases, with 20 bases between them. Here the CDR3 reads CATSRDRRRQYVDEQFF. CDR3 DNA: TGTGCCACCAGCAGAGATCGTCGTAGACAGTATGTCGATGAGCAGTTCTTC.